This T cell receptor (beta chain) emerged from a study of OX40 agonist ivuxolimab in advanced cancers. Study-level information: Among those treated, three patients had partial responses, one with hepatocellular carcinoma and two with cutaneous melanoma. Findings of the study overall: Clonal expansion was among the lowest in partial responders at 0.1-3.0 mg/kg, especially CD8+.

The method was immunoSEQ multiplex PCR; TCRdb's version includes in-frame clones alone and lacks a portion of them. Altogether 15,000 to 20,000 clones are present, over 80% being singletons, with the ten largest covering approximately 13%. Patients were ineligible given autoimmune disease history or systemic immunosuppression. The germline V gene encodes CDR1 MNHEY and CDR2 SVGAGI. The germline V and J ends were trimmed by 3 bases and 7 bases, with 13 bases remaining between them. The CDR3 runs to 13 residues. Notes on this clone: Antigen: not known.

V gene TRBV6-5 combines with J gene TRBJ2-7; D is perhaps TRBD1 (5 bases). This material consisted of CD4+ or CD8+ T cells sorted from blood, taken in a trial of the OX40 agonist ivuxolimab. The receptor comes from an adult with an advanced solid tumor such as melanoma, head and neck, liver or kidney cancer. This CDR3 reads CASSYSQGMEQYF. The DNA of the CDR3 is TGTGCCAGCAGTTATTCTCAGGGTATGGAGCAGTACTTC.